The clone carrying this T cell receptor beta chain was recorded at least ten times. Its target is not known. This record belongs to a study of T cells in Graves' hyperthyroidism and ophthalmopathy. The CDR3 has 14 amino acids. Germline trimming cut 5 bases from V and 3 bases from J; bases unmatched to any gene: 6. Per the germline V gene, CDR1 is ENHRY and CDR2 is SYGVKD. Study results and limitations: Researchers report that a 13 V-J model separated ophthalmopathy from stable hyperthyroidism.

What was amplified from RNA transcripts were TCR beta CDR3 regions. First-round RT-PCR with HTBI primers amplified the TCR CDR3 region. TCRdb recomputed calls from the multiplex PCR reads with MiXCR, one row per CDR3 protein. Found here are some 510,000 distinct CDR3 sequences, 20% of them singletons; the top ten hold less than 30%. The PBMCs were sourced from fresh peripheral blood (around 9.3 ml). This chain links TRBV10-3 with TRBJ1-1; 7 nucleotides agree with TRBD1. The sequence derives from a man aged 18 to 29 with Graves' hyperthyroidism. Input material: blood. CDR3 nucleotide sequence: TGTGCCATCAGTAAGACAGGGAGGGACACTGAAGCTTTCTTT. Translation gives CAISKTGRDTEAFF.